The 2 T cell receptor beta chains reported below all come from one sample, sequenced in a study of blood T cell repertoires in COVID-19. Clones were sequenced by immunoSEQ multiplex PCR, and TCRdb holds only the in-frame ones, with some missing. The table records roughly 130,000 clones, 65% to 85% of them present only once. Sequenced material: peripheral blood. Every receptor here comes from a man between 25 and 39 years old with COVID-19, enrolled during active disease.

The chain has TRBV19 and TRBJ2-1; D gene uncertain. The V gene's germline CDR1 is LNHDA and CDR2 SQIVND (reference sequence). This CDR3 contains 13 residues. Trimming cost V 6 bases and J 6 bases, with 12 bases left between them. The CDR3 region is CASSLMESNEQFF. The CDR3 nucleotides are TGTGCCAGTAGCCTGATGGAGTCCAATGAGCAGTTCTTC.

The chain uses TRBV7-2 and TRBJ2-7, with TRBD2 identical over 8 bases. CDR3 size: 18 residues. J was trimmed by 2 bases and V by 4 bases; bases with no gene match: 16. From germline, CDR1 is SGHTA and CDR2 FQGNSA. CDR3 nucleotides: TGTGCCAGCAGCTCGGGACACTATAGCGGGACGCGGACCTACGAGCAGTACTTC. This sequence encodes CASSSGHYSGTRTYEQYF.